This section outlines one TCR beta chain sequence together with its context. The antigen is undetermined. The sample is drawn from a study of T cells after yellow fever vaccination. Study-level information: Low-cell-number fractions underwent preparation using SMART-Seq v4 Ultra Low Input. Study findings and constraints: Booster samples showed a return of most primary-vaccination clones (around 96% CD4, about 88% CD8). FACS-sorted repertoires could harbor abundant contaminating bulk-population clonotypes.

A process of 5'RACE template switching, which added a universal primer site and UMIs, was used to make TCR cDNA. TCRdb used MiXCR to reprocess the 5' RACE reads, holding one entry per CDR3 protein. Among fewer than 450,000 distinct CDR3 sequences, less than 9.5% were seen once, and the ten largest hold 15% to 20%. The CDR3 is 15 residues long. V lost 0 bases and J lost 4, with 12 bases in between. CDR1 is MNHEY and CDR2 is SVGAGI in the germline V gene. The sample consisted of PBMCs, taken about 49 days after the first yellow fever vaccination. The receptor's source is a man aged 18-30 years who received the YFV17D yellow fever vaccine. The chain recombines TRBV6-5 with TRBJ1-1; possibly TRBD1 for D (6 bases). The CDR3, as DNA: TGTGCCAGCAGTTACTCGCGAACAGGGACCACTGAAGCTTTCTTT. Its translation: CASSYSRTGTTEAFF.